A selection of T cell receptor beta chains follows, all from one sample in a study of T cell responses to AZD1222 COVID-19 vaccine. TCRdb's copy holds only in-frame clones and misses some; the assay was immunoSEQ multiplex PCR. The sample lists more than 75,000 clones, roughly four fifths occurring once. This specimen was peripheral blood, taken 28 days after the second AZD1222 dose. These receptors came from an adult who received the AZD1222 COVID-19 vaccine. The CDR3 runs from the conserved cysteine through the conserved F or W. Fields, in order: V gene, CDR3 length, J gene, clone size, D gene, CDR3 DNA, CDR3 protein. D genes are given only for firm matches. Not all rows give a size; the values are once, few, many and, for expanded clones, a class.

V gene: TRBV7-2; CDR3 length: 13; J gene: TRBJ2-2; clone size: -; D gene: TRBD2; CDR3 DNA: TGTGCCAGCAGCTTAAATAGCGGGGGGGAGCTGTTTTTT; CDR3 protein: CASSLNSGGELFF
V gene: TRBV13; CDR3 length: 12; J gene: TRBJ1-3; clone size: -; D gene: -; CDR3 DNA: TGTGCCAGCAGCCCCGGCGGGGTAACCATATATTTT; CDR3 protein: CASSPGGVTIYF
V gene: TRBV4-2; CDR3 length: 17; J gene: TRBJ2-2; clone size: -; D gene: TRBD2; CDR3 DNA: TGTGCCAGCAGCCAAGATCCGGCTAGCGGGGTCACCGGGGAGCTGTTTTTT; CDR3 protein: CASSQDPASGVTGELFF
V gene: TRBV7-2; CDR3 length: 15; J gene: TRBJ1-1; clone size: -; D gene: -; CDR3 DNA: TGTGCCAGCAGCTTAGTAGGCGGGGCTGGGACTGAAGCTTTCTTT; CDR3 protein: CASSLVGGAGTEAFF
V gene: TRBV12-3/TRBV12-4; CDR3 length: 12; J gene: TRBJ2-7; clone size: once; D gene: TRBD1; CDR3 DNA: TGTGCCAGCGGACAGGGTGGCTACGAGCAGTACTTC; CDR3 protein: CASGQGGYEQYF
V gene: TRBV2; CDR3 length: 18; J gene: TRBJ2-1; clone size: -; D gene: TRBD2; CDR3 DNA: TGTGCCAGCAGCACCATGAGGGTGGCTAGCGGGAGTACCAATGAGCAGTTCTTC; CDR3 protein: CASSTMRVASGSTNEQFF
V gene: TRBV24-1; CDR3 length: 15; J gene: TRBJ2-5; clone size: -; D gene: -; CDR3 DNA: TGTGCCACCAGTGATCAAAGAAGAGGCCAAGAGACCCAGTACTTC; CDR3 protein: CATSDQRRGQETQYF
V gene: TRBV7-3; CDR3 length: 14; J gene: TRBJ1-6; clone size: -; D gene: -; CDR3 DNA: TGTGCCAGCAGACTTGACACCTATAATTCACCCCTCCACTTT; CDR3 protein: CASRLDTYNSPLHF
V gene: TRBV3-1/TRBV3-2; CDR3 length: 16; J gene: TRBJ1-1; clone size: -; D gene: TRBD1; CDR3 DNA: TGTGCCAGCAGCCCCTCATCCGGGACAGCGAACACTGAAGCTTTCTTT; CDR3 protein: CASSPSSGTANTEAFF
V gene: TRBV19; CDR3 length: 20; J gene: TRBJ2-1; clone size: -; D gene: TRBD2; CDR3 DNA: TGTGCCAGTAGTATCCTCCCCCTAGCGGGAGGGCCCGGTGCCTACAATGAGCAGTTCTTC; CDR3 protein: CASSILPLAGGPGAYNEQFF
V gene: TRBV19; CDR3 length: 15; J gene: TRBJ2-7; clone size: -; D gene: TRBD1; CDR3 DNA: TGTGCCAGTAGTTCGTACCGGGACAGGGCCCACGAGCAGTACTTC; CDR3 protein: CASSSYRDRAHEQYF
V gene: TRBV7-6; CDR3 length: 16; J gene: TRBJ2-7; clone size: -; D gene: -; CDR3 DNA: TGTGCCAGCAGTGTAAACCCGGACGGAGCTATCTACGAGCAGTACTTC; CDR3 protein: CASSVNPDGAIYEQYF
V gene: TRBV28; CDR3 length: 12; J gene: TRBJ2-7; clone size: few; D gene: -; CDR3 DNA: TGTGCCAGCAGCCGACAGCCCCTCGAGCAGTACTTC; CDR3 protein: CASSRQPLEQYF
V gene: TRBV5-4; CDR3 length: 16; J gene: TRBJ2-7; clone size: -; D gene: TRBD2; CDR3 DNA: TGTGCCAGCACCACTCCCGGGACTAGCCCATTGAGGGAGCAGTACTTC; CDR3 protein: CASTTPGTSPLREQYF
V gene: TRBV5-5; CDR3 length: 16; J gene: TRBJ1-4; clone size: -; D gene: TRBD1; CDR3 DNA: TGTGCCAGCAGCCCGGAACAACAGGGGATCGGCGAAAAACTGTTTTTT; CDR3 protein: CASSPEQQGIGEKLFF
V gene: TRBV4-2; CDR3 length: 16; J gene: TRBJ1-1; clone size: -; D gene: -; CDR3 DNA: TGTGCCAGCAGCCAAGATATCCCGGGCAGGGCTTCTGAAGCTTTCTTT; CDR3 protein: CASSQDIPGRASEAFF
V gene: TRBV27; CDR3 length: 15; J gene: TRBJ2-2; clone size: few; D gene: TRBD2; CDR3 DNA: TGTGCCAGCAGACCCGGGACTACCAACACCGGGGAGCTGTTTTTT; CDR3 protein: CASRPGTTNTGELFF
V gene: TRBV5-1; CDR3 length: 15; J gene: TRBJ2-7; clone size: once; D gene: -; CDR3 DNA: TGCGCCAGCAGCTTGGAAACACAAAGGTGGGGCGAGCAGTACTTC; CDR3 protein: CASSLETQRWGEQYF
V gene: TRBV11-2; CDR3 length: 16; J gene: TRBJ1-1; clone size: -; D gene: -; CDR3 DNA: TGTGCCAGCAGCCGCCCAGGGGTTTGGGTTAGCACTGAAGCTTTCTTT; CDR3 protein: CASSRPGVWVSTEAFF
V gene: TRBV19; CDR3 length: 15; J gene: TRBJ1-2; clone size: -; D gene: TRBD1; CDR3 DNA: TGTGCCAGTAGTTCCGCCCAAACAGGGGTGAGCGGCTACACCTTC; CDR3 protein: CASSSAQTGVSGYTF
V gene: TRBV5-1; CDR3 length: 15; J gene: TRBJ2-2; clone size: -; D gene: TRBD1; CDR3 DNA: TGCGCCAGCACGAAAGGGGGCGCGAACACCGGGGAGCTGTTTTTT; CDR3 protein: CASTKGGANTGELFF
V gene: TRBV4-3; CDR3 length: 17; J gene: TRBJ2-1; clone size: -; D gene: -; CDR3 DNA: TGCGCCAGCAGCCACGATGGCAGCGCATTCTCCTACAATGAGCAGTTCTTC; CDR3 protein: CASSHDGSAFSYNEQFF
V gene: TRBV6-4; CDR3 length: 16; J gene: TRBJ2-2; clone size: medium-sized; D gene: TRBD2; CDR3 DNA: TGTGCCAGCAGTGATGGTCCTAGCGGAATCACCGGGGAGCTGTTTTTT; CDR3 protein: CASSDGPSGITGELFF
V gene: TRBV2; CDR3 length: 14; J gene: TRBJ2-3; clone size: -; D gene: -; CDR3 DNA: TGTGCCAGCAGTGAATACAGACCCACAGATACGCAGTATTTT; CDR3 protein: CASSEYRPTDTQYF
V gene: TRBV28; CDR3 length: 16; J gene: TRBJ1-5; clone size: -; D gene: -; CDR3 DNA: TGTGCCAGCAGCCCCGGGGGTAAGGGCAGGGATCAGCCCCAGCATTTT; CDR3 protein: CASSPGGKGRDQPQHF
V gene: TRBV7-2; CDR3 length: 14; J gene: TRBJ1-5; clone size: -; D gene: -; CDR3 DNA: TGTGCCAGCAGCTTAAGTGGGGCCAATCAGCCCCAGCATTTT; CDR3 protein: CASSLSGANQPQHF
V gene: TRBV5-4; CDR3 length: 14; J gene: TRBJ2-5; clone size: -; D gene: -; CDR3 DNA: TGTGCCAGCAGCACCCCACCCGACGGAACAACCCAGTACTTC; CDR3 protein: CASSTPPDGTTQYF
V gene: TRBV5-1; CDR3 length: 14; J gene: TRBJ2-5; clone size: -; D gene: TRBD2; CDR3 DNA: TGCGCCAGCAGCTTCTTTCTAGCGGCCGAGACCCAGTACTTC; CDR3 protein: CASSFFLAAETQYF
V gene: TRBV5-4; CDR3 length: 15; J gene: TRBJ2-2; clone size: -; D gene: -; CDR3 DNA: TGTGCCAGCAGCGTCGGGACATCTAACACCGGGGAGCTGTTTTTT; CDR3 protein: CASSVGTSNTGELFF
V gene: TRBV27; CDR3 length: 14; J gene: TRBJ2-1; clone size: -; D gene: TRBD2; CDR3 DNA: TGTGCCAGCAGTCCGCGAGGGCTAGCGGGAACCCAGTTCTTC; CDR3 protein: CASSPRGLAGTQFF
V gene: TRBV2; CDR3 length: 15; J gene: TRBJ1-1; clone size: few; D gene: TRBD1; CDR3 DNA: TGTGCCAGCACCTCACAGGGGAGTCGGAACACTGAAGCTTTCTTT; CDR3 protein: CASTSQGSRNTEAFF
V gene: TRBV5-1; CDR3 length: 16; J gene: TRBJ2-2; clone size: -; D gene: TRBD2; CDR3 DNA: TGCGCCAGCAGCTGGACTAGCGAGTCGGGCACCGGGGAGCTGTTTTTT; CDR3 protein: CASSWTSESGTGELFF
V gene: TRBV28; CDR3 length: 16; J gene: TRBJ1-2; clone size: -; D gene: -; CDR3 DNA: TGTGCCAGCAGTCCCCGAGGGCGGGGGGTGAACTATGGCTACACCTTC; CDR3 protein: CASSPRGRGVNYGYTF
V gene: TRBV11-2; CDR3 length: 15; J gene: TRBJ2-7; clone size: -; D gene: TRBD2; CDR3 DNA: TGTGCCAGCAGCCTAGGACTAGCGGGAGGATACGAGCAGTACTTC; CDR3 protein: CASSLGLAGGYEQYF
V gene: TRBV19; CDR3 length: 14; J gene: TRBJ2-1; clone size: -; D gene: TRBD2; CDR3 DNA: TGTGCCAGTAGTGCGACCGGGACTAGGGTTTGGCAGTTCTTC; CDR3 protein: CASSATGTRVWQFF
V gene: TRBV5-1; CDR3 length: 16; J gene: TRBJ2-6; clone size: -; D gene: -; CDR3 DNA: TGCGCCAGCAGCGACACGCAAGGGGCTGGGGCCAACGTCCTGACTTTC; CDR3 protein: CASSDTQGAGANVLTF
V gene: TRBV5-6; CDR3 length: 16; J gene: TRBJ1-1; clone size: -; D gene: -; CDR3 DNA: TGTGCCAGCAGACGTTCGACCTCCTCAAGGAACACTGAAGCTTTCTTT; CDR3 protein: CASRRSTSSRNTEAFF
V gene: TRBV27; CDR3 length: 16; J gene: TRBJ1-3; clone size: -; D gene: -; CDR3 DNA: TGTGCCAGCAGCCCGAACCTGGATTACCGGGGGGGCACCATATATTTT; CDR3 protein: CASSPNLDYRGGTIYF
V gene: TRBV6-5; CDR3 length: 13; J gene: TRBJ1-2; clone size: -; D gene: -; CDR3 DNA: TGTGCCAGCAGTTACTCGCCAGCCTATGGCTACACCTTC; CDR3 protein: CASSYSPAYGYTF
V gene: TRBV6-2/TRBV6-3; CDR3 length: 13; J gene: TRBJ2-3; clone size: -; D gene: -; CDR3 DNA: TGTGCCAGCAGTTACTCGTTGGTAGATACGCAGTATTTT; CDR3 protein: CASSYSLVDTQYF
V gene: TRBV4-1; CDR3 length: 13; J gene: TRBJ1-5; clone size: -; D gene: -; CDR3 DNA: TGCGCCACCTCCCGGGGTATCAATCAGCCCCAGCATTTT; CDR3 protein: CATSRGINQPQHF
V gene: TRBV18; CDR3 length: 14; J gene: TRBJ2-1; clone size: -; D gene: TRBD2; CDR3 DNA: TGTGCCAGCTCACGCGCGGGAGGCGTCAATGAGCAGTTCTTC; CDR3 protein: CASSRAGGVNEQFF
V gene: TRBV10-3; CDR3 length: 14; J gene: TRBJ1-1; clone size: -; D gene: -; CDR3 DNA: TGTGCCACCCTTGGGGGGCAGGAAAACACTGAAGCTTTCTTT; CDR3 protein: CATLGGQENTEAFF
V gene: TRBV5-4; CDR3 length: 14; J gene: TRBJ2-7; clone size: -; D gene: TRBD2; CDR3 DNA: TGTGCCAGCAGCGCGGGGGCGGGGGGCTACGAGCAGTACTTC; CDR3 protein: CASSAGAGGYEQYF